Listed below are T cell receptor beta chains from one sample, sequenced in a study of blood T cell repertoires in COVID-19. Generated by immunoSEQ multiplex PCR, the TCRdb table keeps only in-frame clones and is missing some. The sample lists under 250,000 clones; around 83% were seen once. The sample comprised peripheral blood. Receptors were obtained from a woman aged 40 to 50 who had recovered from COVID-19. CDR3s leave out the opening cysteine and the closing phenylalanine or tryptophan.

v_call	j_call	cdr3_aa
TRBV5-4	TRBJ2-5	ASSSTGTLFGGETQY
TRBV6-5	TRBJ2-2	ASSPRTGYTGELF
TRBV2	TRBJ1-2	ASSEQRRYGYT
TRBV28	TRBJ2-6	ASRPGQGKPGANVLT
TRBV5-1	TRBJ2-7	ASSVADSYEQY
TRBV7-2	TRBJ2-1	ASSSSALAGGHNEQF
TRBV11-2	TRBJ1-2	ASSLGPGNYGYT
TRBV10-3	TRBJ1-6	ATRVTGDYNSPLH
TRBV6-1	TRBJ1-2	ASSEPGSGEYGYT
TRBV28	TRBJ1-2	ASSLGPGGYT
TRBV18	TRBJ2-3	ASSPPGTGTDTQY
TRBV6-2/TRBV6-3	TRBJ1-2	ASSTRGLGTNYGYT
TRBV28	TRBJ1-3	ASSLIWPGNTIY
TRBV5-1	TRBJ1-1	ASSRDRGSTEAF
TRBV3-1/TRBV3-2	TRBJ1-4	ASSQDLRDTYEKLF
TRBV5-4	TRBJ1-4	ASGGGQGAPGEKLF
TRBV3-1/TRBV3-2	TRBJ1-5	ASSLEGQGNQPQH
TRBV6-1	TRBJ1-1	ASSDTTGRPNTEAF
TRBV2	TRBJ2-7	ASTPETGGFEQY
TRBV5-8	TRBJ2-5	ASSGRDRGSQETQY
TRBV6-1	TRBJ1-2	ASNEQGALDYGYT
TRBV11-2	TRBJ1-5	ASSLVGGSNQPQH
TRBV2	TRBJ2-5	ASAGVGQETQY
TRBV7-9	TRBJ1-4	ASSLGRQGLEKLF
TRBV4-1	TRBJ1-5	ASSQRTERSNQPQH
TRBV7-7	TRBJ2-5	ASAPPSSSKETQY
TRBV11-3	TRBJ1-3	ASSRDRRNTIY
TRBV19	TRBJ2-3	ASSGLAGATDTQY
TRBV7-9	TRBJ2-7	ASSPQGSGVFYEQY
TRBV5-1	TRBJ2-5	ASSLFTAGGIETQY
TRBV18	TRBJ2-5	ASSPQEILIQETQY
TRBV28	TRBJ2-1	AGRESGNNEQF
TRBV4-1	TRBJ1-5	ASSQKALGGTFNQPQH
TRBV7-9	TRBJ1-1	ASSKRGGQGANTEAF
TRBV3-1/TRBV3-2	TRBJ2-2	ASSKSGGELF
TRBV9	TRBJ1-1	ASSAAGNTEAF
TRBV10-1	TRBJ2-7	ARTGDPDRAYEQY
TRBV9	TRBJ2-3	ASSVGTSVTDTQY
TRBV11-2	TRBJ2-1	ASSSVGGAWEQF
TRBV7-9	TRBJ2-7	ASSGQDPLSSYEQY
TRBV4-1	TRBJ1-5	ASRVTGDSNQPQH
TRBV3-1/TRBV3-2	TRBJ1-4	ASSLRGNEKLF
TRBV5-1	TRBJ2-7	ASSFSGIYEQY
TRBV14	TRBJ1-2	ASSHGQNYGYT
TRBV11-2	TRBJ2-4	ASSFGSGTENIQY
TRBV28	TRBJ1-2	ASILRGGRRSSYGYT
TRBV5-1	TRBJ2-6	ASSHGNSGANVLT
TRBV6-6	TRBJ1-4	ASLNSGQGNEKLF
TRBV19	TRBJ1-5	ASSDSRTLSNQPQH
TRBV5-1	TRBJ2-7	ASSPRGSGQGTYEQY
TRBV9	TRBJ2-3	ASSLWTGTDTQY
TRBV13	TRBJ2-1	ASSFGSGEYNEQF
TRBV5-1	TRBJ2-1	ASSPSPGRNNEQF
TRBV2	TRBJ1-3	ASRRTQGTGNTIY
TRBV30	TRBJ1-4	AWSEPGQPEKLF